The 30 T cell receptor beta chains given below trace back to one sample, sequenced in a study of control samples from healthy donors and cancer patients (TCRdb year 2020). Library preparation employed the immunoSEQ multiplex PCR assay. Entries here come from immuneACCESS through TCRdb and include only in-frame sequences with V and J called. Some clones fail to appear in such tables; in the studies checked, an unresolved V gene covers under half of the shortfall, and the cause of the remainder is unknown. The sample contains about 120,000 clones, around 89% of them found a single time. The ten top clones hold over 2% of the sample. Sequencing was done on a sample of blood. These receptors all come from a woman in her seventies in good health.

V gene TRBV3-1 (or the pseudogene TRBV3-2) combines with J gene TRBJ2-5; no reliable D call. Trimming cost V 5 bases and J 4 bases, with 5 bases left between them. Germline V gene data show CDR1 as LGHDT and CDR2 as YNNKEL (reference sequence). The CDR3 has 11 amino acids. The CDR3 loop reads CASSSVETQYF. The DNA for the CDR3 is TGTGCCAGCAGCTCTGTAGAGACCCAGTACTTC.

The CDR3 DNA is TGCAGTGCTAGTGTCCGGGGCGGGGCTGGCACAGATACGCAGTATTTT. Its translation: CSASVRGGAGTDTQYF. The gene calls are TRBV20-1 and TRBJ2-3, with D perhaps TRBD2 (6 bases). This CDR3 is built from 16 residues. From germline, CDR1 is DFQATT and CDR2 SNEGSKA (reference sequence). V lost 3 bases to trimming and J lost 1 base, with 17 bases between them.

The CDR3 here is CASGGPSYNEQFF. The CDR3 DNA reads as TGTGCCAGCGGAGGACCCTCCTACAATGAGCAGTTCTTC. This chain links TRBV9 with TRBJ2-1, with a weak D call TRBD2 (5 bases). V was pared by 7 bases and J by 0 bases, with 8 bases between. Germline V gives CDR1 SGDLS, CDR2 YYNGEE. The CDR3 loop spans 13 amino acids.

This chain connects TRBV5-1 to TRBJ2-5, with 10 bases identical to TRBD2. The CDR3 spans 16 residues. Germline V CDR1 and CDR2: SGHRS, YFSETQ. The junction had 9 bases not matched to a gene; V was cut back by 2 bases and J by 5 bases. The CDR3 DNA sequence: TGCGCCAGCAGCTTTGGGGAGCGGGGGGGCAAGGAGACCCAGTACTTC. Translation: CASSFGERGGKETQYF.

The chain recombines TRBV5-5 with TRBJ2-5; D call uncertain. The CDR3 covers 12 residues. V shed 2 bases and J shed 3 bases, with 5 bases lying between them. Germline-derived CDR1 and CDR2 are SGHKS and YYEKEE (reference sequence). Written as DNA, the CDR3 is TGTGCCAGCAGCTTACTTGAAGAGACCCAGTACTTC. It translates to CASSLLEETQYF.

CDR3: CASKSNLPQGRGGEAFF. In DNA form, the CDR3 reads TGTGCCAGCAAATCAAATCTACCACAGGGGAGGGGTGGTGAAGCTTTCTTT. The rearrangement uses TRBV21-1 and TRBJ1-1. TRBV21-1 is a pseudogene. The CDR3 contains 17 residues.

The V call is TRBV7-2, the J call TRBJ1-3, with TRBD1 identical over 10 bases. CDR1 is SGHTA and CDR2 is FQGNSA in the germline V gene. This CDR3 comprises 18 residues. The V gene end was trimmed by 4 bases and the J gene end by 1 base; junction bases not matched to a gene: 10. The CDR3 loop is CASSSSRDRGLSGNTIYF. CDR3 DNA: TGTGCCAGCAGCTCGAGTCGTGACAGGGGGCTTTCTGGAAACACCATATATTTT.

The genes are TRBV12-3 or TRBV12-4 and TRBJ2-7; the D gene is possibly TRBD2 (5 bases). With 3 bases removed from V and 7 bases from J, the gap between germline ends came to 13 bases. The CDR3 contains 13 residues. CDR3 sequence (DNA): TGTGCCAGCAGTTTGGGGAGATTCGGGGAGCAGTACTTC. Protein sequence: CASSLGRFGEQYF.

The chain couples TRBV3-1 (or the pseudogene TRBV3-2) to TRBJ2-5, with 7 bases that match TRBD1. In germline, CDR1 is LGHDT, CDR2 YNNKEL (reference sequence). This CDR3 region has 14 residues. J lost 4 bases, V lost 5 bases, and 7 bases had no gene match. The CDR3 DNA follows: TGTGCCAGCAGCTCCGGGACAGACGGAGAGACCCAGTACTTC. As protein: CASSSGTDGETQYF.

The V and J genes are TRBV4-2 and TRBJ2-2; tentatively, D is TRBD2 (5 bases). CDR3 length equals 17 residues. The V gene's germline CDR1 is LGHNA and CDR2 YNFKEQ. Trimming cost V 4 bases and J 3 bases, with 18 bases left between them. CDR3: CASSPKPGNQYTGELFF. In nucleotides, the CDR3 is TGTGCCAGCAGCCCAAAGCCGGGGAATCAGTACACCGGGGAGCTGTTTTTT.

This chain connects TRBV11-3 to TRBJ2-1; 8 positions agree with TRBD1. The CDR3 runs to 15 residues. V trimming: 5 bases; J trimming: 7 bases; junction bases outside the gene matches: 10. CDR1 and CDR2 (germline): SGHNT, YENEEA. CDR3 DNA: TGTGCCAGCAGCCAAACGGGACAGGCAAGGAATGAGCAGTTCTTC. Protein: CASSQTGQARNEQFF.

The rearrangement links TRBV2 to TRBJ2-1, with D unclear. The ends were cut back, 2 bases at V and 6 bases at J, with 8 bases in the middle. CDR1 and CDR2 from the germline V gene are SNHLY and FYNNEI. CDR3 length: 13 residues. Here the CDR3 DNA reads TGTGCCAGCAGTGAATCGTGGGGCAATGAGCAGTTCTTC. As protein: CASSESWGNEQFF.

This clone has a single count. This chain uses TRBV7-9 with TRBJ2-1; D may be TRBD1 (6 bases). V was shortened by 2 bases and J by 2 bases, with 13 bases between the two germline ends. Per the germline V gene, CDR1 is SEHNR and CDR2 is FQNEAQ (reference sequence). The CDR3 is 16 residues long. Here the CDR3 reads CASSLQYTGPYNEQFF. CDR3 sequence (DNA): TGTGCCAGCAGCTTACAGTACACAGGGCCCTACAATGAGCAGTTCTTC.

The V and J genes are TRBV5-1 and TRBJ2-7, with a possible D match to TRBD1 (6 bases). In germline, CDR1 is SGHRS, CDR2 YFSETQ. The CDR3 covers 15 residues. The V gene lost 0 bases and the J gene lost 0 bases, with 10 bases spanning the gap. This chain's CDR3 is CASSLGQVASYEQYF. Written as DNA, the CDR3 is TGCGCCAGCAGCTTGGGACAGGTGGCCTCCTACGAGCAGTACTTC.

V gene TRBV7-3 combines with J gene TRBJ2-4; perhaps D is TRBD1 or TRBD2 (7 bases each). Germline assignment: CDR1 SGHTA and CDR2 FQGTGA. Trimming shortened V by 2 bases and J by 7 bases, and 9 bases separated the two germline ends. The CDR3 has 13 residues. CDR3 amino acids: CASSLQGGNIQYF. The CDR3 DNA reads as TGTGCCAGCAGCTTACAGGGGGGGAACATTCAGTACTTC.

The gene calls are TRBV10-3 and TRBJ2-7; D unclear. The ends were cut back, 3 bases at V and 4 bases at J, with 10 bases in the middle. Germline assignment: CDR1 ENHRY and CDR2 SYGVKD. The CDR3 is 13 residues long. Here the CDR3 DNA reads TGTGCCATCAGTGATGGCAGGTTTTACGAGCAGTACTTC. It is translated as CAISDGRFYEQYF.

This clone was detected only once. This chain connects TRBV19 to TRBJ2-1, with D tentatively TRBD1 (7 bases). The CDR3 has 14 amino acids. V gave up 6 bases and J gave up 4 bases, with 13 bases separating them. CDR1 and CDR2 from the germline V gene are LNHDA and SQIVND (reference sequence). The CDR3 DNA reads TGTGCCAGTAGCCAGGGGGGCGGGTACAATGAGCAGTTCTTC. Residues: CASSQGGGYNEQFF. The full variable domain, with the rest looked up from reference TRBV19 and TRBJ2-1, is DGGITQSPKYLFRKEGQNVTLSCEQNLNHDAMYWYRQDPGQGLRLIYYSQIVNDFQKGDIAEGYSVSREKKESFPLTVTSAQKNPTAFYLCASSQGGGYNEQFFGPGTRLTVL.

The chain links TRBV2 to TRBJ1-4, with D unresolved. CDR1 is SNHLY, CDR2 FYNNEI, per germline. V lost 2 bases and J lost 0, with 10 bases in between. CDR3 length equals 16 residues. The CDR3 nucleotides read TGTGCCAGCAGTGAAATGGGGAGGGCAACTAATGAAAAACTGTTTTTT. The encoded protein is CASSEMGRATNEKLFF.

The J gene is TRBJ2-7, the V gene TRBV10-3, with 9 nucleotides matching TRBD1. CDR1 is ENHRY, CDR2 SYGVKD, per germline. With V trimmed by 1 base and J by 0 bases, 4 bases remained unmatched. The CDR3 runs 16 residues. For the CDR3, the DNA is TGTGCCATCAGTGAGTACGGGACAGGGAGCTCCTACGAGCAGTACTTC. Its protein product is CAISEYGTGSSYEQYF.

V gene TRBV7-3 combines with J gene TRBJ2-7; a possible D gene is TRBD1 (5 bases). The CDR3 length is 15 residues. CDR1 and CDR2 from the germline V gene are SGHTA and FQGTGA. The ends were cut back, 5 bases at V and 0 bases at J, with 14 bases in the middle. DNA for the CDR3: TGTGCCAGCAGCAACCTAGGGGTCCTCTCCTACGAGCAGTACTTC. This sequence encodes CASSNLGVLSYEQYF.

CDR3 coding DNA: TGTGCCAGCTCTCATGGGGGAAACACCATATATTTT. Protein sequence: CASSHGGNTIYF. The chain joins TRBV18 to TRBJ1-3, with unresolved D. V was shortened by 6 bases and J by 4 bases, with 7 bases between the two germline ends. This CDR3 contains 12 residues. CDR1 and CDR2 (germline): KGHSH, LQKENI.

The genes are TRBV4-3 and TRBJ2-2; a weak D match, TRBD2 (6 bases). Looked up from germline, CDR1 is LGHNA and CDR2 is YSLEER. This CDR3 comprises 15 residues. V shed 0 bases and J shed 6 bases, with 11 bases lying between them. In nucleotides, the CDR3 is TGCGCCAGCAGCCAAGATAAACTAGCATCCGGGGAGCTGTTTTTT. This gives the protein CASSQDKLASGELFF.

The chain carries TRBV20-1 and TRBJ1-1, with TRBD1 as a possible D gene (6 bases). V was shortened by 3 bases and J by 8 bases, with 10 bases between the two germline ends. CDR1 is DFQATT, CDR2 SNEGSKA, per germline (reference sequence). The CDR3 loop spans 11 amino acids. The CDR3 protein is CSARAGAEAFF. The CDR3 coding sequence is TGCAGTGCTAGGGCGGGGGCCGAAGCTTTCTTT.

The gene calls are TRBV5-6 and TRBJ1-3; 7 bases map to TRBD1. Germline values: CDR1 SGHDT, CDR2 YYEEEE. The V gene end was trimmed by 0 bases and the J gene end by 2 bases; junction bases not matched to a gene: 5. This CDR3 region has 16 residues. CDR3 amino acids: CASSLVAGTAGNTIYF. As DNA, the CDR3 is TGTGCCAGCAGCTTGGTCGCAGGGACAGCTGGAAACACCATATATTTT. The full variable domain, with the rest looked up from reference TRBV5-6 and TRBJ1-3, is DAGVTQSPTHLIKTRGQQVTLRCSPKSGHDTVSWYQQALGQGPQFIFQYYEEEERQRGNFPDRFSGHQFPNYSSELNVNALLLGDSALYLCASSLVAGTAGNTIYFGEGSWLTVV.

This clone was picked up one time. This rearrangement joins TRBV4-3 to TRBJ1-2; D is uncertain. Trimming cost V 1 base and J 0 bases, with 9 bases left between them. Germline values: CDR1 LGHNA, CDR2 YSLEER. The CDR3 is made up of 15 amino acids. CDR3 nucleotides: TGCGCCAGCAGCCAAGGGAGAGCCACTAACTATGGCTACACCTTC. This encodes CASSQGRATNYGYTF.

V is TRBV10-3 and J is TRBJ2-3; tentative D call: TRBD1 (6 bases). Germline V gene sequence: CDR1 ENHRY, CDR2 SYGVKD. The CDR3 is 16 residues long. V dropped 4 bases and J dropped 2 bases, with 16 bases sitting between them. This CDR3 is CAISGYREPPTDTQYF. The CDR3 DNA is TGTGCCATCAGTGGCTACAGGGAGCCCCCCACAGATACGCAGTATTTT.

This clone is a singleton in its sample. The chain carries TRBV7-9 and TRBJ2-7, with 11 positions matching TRBD1. This CDR3 is 13 amino acids long. Looked up from germline, CDR1 is SEHNR and CDR2 is FQNEAQ (reference sequence). The CDR3 sequence: CAGGDRGSYEQYF. CDR3 DNA sequence: TGTGCGGGGGGGGACAGGGGGTCCTACGAGCAGTACTTC.

The chain employs TRBV19 and TRBJ2-4; possibly TRBD2 for D (5 bases). The V gene lost 4 bases and the J gene lost 0 bases, with 13 bases spanning the gap. The germline V gene has CDR1 LNHDA and CDR2 SQIVND (reference sequence). The CDR3 contains 16 residues. CDR3: CASSTIAPLAKNIQYF. The CDR3, as DNA: TGTGCCAGTAGTACTATAGCGCCCCTAGCCAAAAACATTCAGTACTTC.

The CDR3 loop is CASSRSTVVNTEAFF. CDR3 coding DNA: TGTGCCAGCAGTCGATCGACAGTGGTGAACACTGAAGCTTTCTTT. V gene TRBV7-9 combines with J gene TRBJ1-1; possible D gene TRBD1, 5 bases. The length of the CDR3 is 15 residues. V was trimmed by 6 bases and J by 0 bases, leaving 14 bases between them. Per the germline V gene, CDR1 is SEHNR and CDR2 is FQNEAQ (reference sequence).

The genes are TRBV27 and TRBJ2-3; TRBD2 aligns across 15 bases. J gave up 4 bases and V 7 bases, and 9 bases lay outside the gene matches. Germline V gene lookup returns CDR1 MNHEY and CDR2 SMNVEV (reference sequence). The CDR3 is 17 amino acids. The CDR3 bases are TGTGCCAGCATCCCGGGGACTAGCGGGGGGTTGGCAGATACGCAGTATTTT. Protein product: CASIPGTSGGLADTQYF.